The clone carrying this T cell receptor beta chain occurred a few times. What it binds is unknown. The data derive from a study of identical twins. Study results and caveats: Not following the same donors, the study drew its conclusions from cross-sectional statistical analysis. Zero-insertion analyses were open to partial confounding by invariant MAIT and iNKT cells. Memory repertoires lacked the insertion deficit that abundant cord blood beta clonotypes showed.

Unique molecular identifiers were present on cDNA, and template switching added a universal primer site. TCRdb analysed the 5' RACE reads with MiXCR anew, one entry per CDR3 protein. This sample has about 200,000 distinct CDR3 sequences, with roughly a tenth found just once. The TCR comes from a man aged 45-65 years in good health. The sample taken for sequencing was memory T cells sorted from blood.

CDR3 region: CASSHTSDPSYNEQFF. DNA for the CDR3: TGTGCCAGCTCGCACACTAGCGACCCCTCCTACAATGAGCAGTTCTTC. The V and J genes are TRBV18 and TRBJ2-1; 7 bases match TRBD2. The CDR3 runs to 16 residues. V was pared by 6 bases and J by 0 bases, with 8 bases of the junction left unmatched. In germline, CDR1 is KGHSH, CDR2 LQKENI.